This T cell receptor (beta chain) was profiled in a study of technical replicates of blood from several donors. The V and J ends lost 0 bases and 6 bases, in that order; junction bases with no gene match: 12. From germline, CDR1 is LNHNV and CDR2 YYDKDF (reference sequence). The CDR3 has 18 residues. Assay: immunoSEQ multiplex PCR; the TCRdb copy retains only in-frame clones and omits some. This table has about 75,000 clones, around 97% appearing once. Sequenced input: T cells isolated from PBMCs. This receptor was taken from a human donor in good health. The J gene is TRBJ2-7, the V gene TRBV15; TRBD2 matches at 12 bases. The CDR3 reads CATSRDRLAGGHGSEQYF. Written as DNA, the CDR3 is TGTGCCACCAGCAGAGATAGGCTAGCGGGAGGGCATGGTTCCGAGCAGTACTTC. The entire variable domain, with the rest obtained from reference TRBV15 and TRBJ2-7, is as follows: DAMVIQNPRYQVTQFGKPVTLSCSQTLNHNVMYWYQQKSSQAPKLLFHYYDKDFNNEADTPDNFQSRRPNTSFCFLDIRSPGLGDTAMYLCATSRDRLAGGHGSEQYFGPGTRLTVT.